The 18 T cell receptor beta chains below all came from one sample that was sequenced in a study of T cells in Graves' hyperthyroidism and ophthalmopathy. Amplification of TCR beta CDR3 regions was performed using RNA transcripts as template. HTBI primers were the set used in a first-round RT-PCR of the TCR CDR3. TCRdb used MiXCR to reprocess the multiplex PCR reads, holding one entry per CDR3 protein. The sample has about 530,000 distinct CDR3 sequences, roughly 18% seen once. Material for sequencing was blood. The receptors here all came from a woman younger than 35 with Graves' ophthalmopathy.

The chain combines TRBV6-6 with TRBJ1-5; D possibly corresponds to TRBD1 (6 bases). V lost 2 bases and J lost 7, with 12 bases in between. The CDR3 has 14 amino acids. Per the germline V gene, CDR1 is MNHNY and CDR2 is SVGAGI (reference sequence). Here the CDR3 DNA reads TGTGCCAGCAGTTACCTCTTGGGGGCCCAGCCCCAGCATTTT. As protein: CASSYLLGAQPQHF.

This clonotype was picked up many times. The chain uses TRBV29-1 and TRBJ1-2; TRBD1 is a possible D gene (5 bases). CDR3 length: 11 amino acids. V was clipped by 4 bases and J by 6 bases, with 9 bases between them. CDR1 is SQVTM, CDR2 ANQGSEA, per germline. CDR3 DNA: TGCAGCGTTGGGCAGGGCGATGGCTACACCTTC. Its protein product is CSVGQGDGYTF.

V and J are TRBV6-5 and TRBJ1-1, with 7 bases lining up with TRBD1. J was trimmed by 4 bases and V by 2 bases; bases with no gene match: 4. The CDR3 has 14 amino acids. The germline gives CDR1 MNHEY, CDR2 SVGAGI. The CDR3 bases are TGTGCCAGCAGTTACGGGACAGAGGGCACTGAAGCTTTCTTT. Its translation: CASSYGTEGTEAFF.

The rearrangement joins TRBV6-2 or TRBV6-3 to TRBJ1-5, with TRBD1 identical over 9 bases. With 6 bases clipped from V and 2 bases from J, the junction kept 23 bases outside the gene matches. The CDR3 sequence is 21 residues long. Per the germline V gene, CDR1 is MNHEY and CDR2 is SVGEGT. CDR3 protein: CASRISLGGTGSTVGNQPQHF. The CDR3 region has the DNA TGTGCCAGCAGAATATCCCTGGGGGGGACAGGGTCAACTGTTGGCAATCAGCCCCAGCATTTT.

In regard to this clonotype: A read error may produce the germline difference seen at one junction end. The chain is built from TRBV10-3 and TRBJ2-7; TRBD1 matches at 7 bases. The CDR3 totals 16 residues. CDR1 is ENHRY, CDR2 SYGVKD, per germline. Here the CDR3 DNA reads TGTGCCATCAGCGCGGACAGGACAGGAAACTCCTACGGGCAGTACTTC. Amino acid sequence: CAISADRTGNSYGQYF.

The gene calls are TRBV5-6 and TRBJ2-1; TRBD2 matches 7 bases. The CDR3 runs 16 residues. Trimming removed 4 bases from V and 7 bases from J; junction bases left unmatched: 14. CDR1 and CDR2 from the germline V gene are SGHDT and YYEEEE. The CDR3 reads CASSPRTPGRVNEQFF. The CDR3 bases are TGTGCCAGCAGCCCTCGGACCCCGGGGAGGGTAAATGAGCAGTTCTTC.

This clonotype has at least ten counts. The rearrangement uses TRBV5-1 and TRBJ2-7, with TRBD1 matching 9 bases. The junction had 9 bases not matched to a gene; V was cut back by 4 bases and J by 7 bases. Looked up from germline, CDR1 is SGHRS and CDR2 is YFSETQ. The CDR3 length is 14 residues. CDR3 in DNA: TGCGCCAGCAGCCCCGGGACAGGGACCACGGAGCAGTACTTC. This gives the protein CASSPGTGTTEQYF.

This rearrangement joins TRBV30 to TRBJ1-6; 10 bases map to TRBD1. This CDR3 is 16 amino acids long. The trim removed 3 bases at V and 6 bases at J, leaving 8 bases unmatched. Germline V gene sequence: CDR1 GTSNPN, CDR2 SVGIG (reference sequence). CDR3 residues: CAWSRRWDRGNSPLHF. The CDR3 nucleotides are TGTGCCTGGAGCCGACGATGGGACAGGGGTAATTCACCCCTCCACTTT.

The sample holds many counts of this clonotype. This chain links TRBV28 with TRBJ1-5, with a weak D call TRBD1 (5 bases). The CDR3 length is 14 residues. Germline V gives CDR1 MDHEN, CDR2 SYDVKM. Trimming left V 2 bases short and J 3 bases short, with 8 bases between. As DNA, the CDR3 is TGTGCCAGCAGTTTAACGGGGGTCAATCAGCCCCAGCATTTT. Amino acid sequence: CASSLTGVNQPQHF.

The chain recombines TRBV7-9 with TRBJ2-1; D perhaps matches TRBD2 (6 bases). CDR1 and CDR2 from the germline V gene are SEHNR and FQNEAQ (reference sequence). V was clipped by 1 base and J by 5 bases, with 12 bases between them. CDR3 length equals 15 residues. The CDR3 DNA is TGTGCCAGCAGCTTAGAAGTTAGCGGCAACAATGAGCAGTTCTTC. Protein sequence: CASSLEVSGNNEQFF.

This clonotype came up many times. The rearrangement links TRBV20-1 to TRBJ2-7; 9 nucleotides line up with TRBD1. With V trimmed by 4 bases and J by 6 bases, 10 bases remained unmatched. This CDR3 is 14 amino acids long. Germline V gene sequence: CDR1 DFQATT, CDR2 SNEGSKA (reference sequence). The CDR3: CSAMVTGGSLEQYF. For the CDR3, the DNA is TGCAGTGCTATGGTTACAGGGGGCTCCCTCGAGCAGTACTTC.

Only a few counts were recorded for this clonotype. The V and J genes are TRBV5-4 and TRBJ1-6, with D possibly TRBD1 on 6 matching bases. Germline V lookup: CDR1 SGHNT, CDR2 YYREEE (reference sequence). Trimming cost V 1 base and J 7 bases, with 9 bases left between them. The CDR3 sequence is 14 residues long. The CDR3 sequence is CASSLWTVNSPLHF. The CDR3 nucleotides are TGTGCCAGCAGCTTGTGGACAGTGAATTCACCCCTCCACTTT.

This clonotype was seen repeatedly, ten times or more. The chain couples TRBV18 to TRBJ2-5; D is unclear. V gave up 5 bases and J gave up 1 base, with 11 bases separating them. Germline values: CDR1 KGHSH, CDR2 LQKENI. The CDR3 totals 14 residues. DNA for the CDR3: TGTGCCAGCTCAACGGACCCTGGCCAAGAGACCCAGTACTTC. Translating it yields CASSTDPGQETQYF.

This clonotype was seen at least ten times. This rearrangement joins TRBV3-1 to TRBJ2-5; D possibly corresponds to TRBD2 (6 bases). The V end lost 1 base, the J end lost 5 bases, and 17 bases lay between the germline ends. This CDR3 contains 16 residues. Per the germline V gene, CDR1 is LGHDT and CDR2 is YNNKEL (reference sequence). The DNA for the CDR3 is TGTGCCAGCAGCCAAGCGGGGACTTCCCATTGGGAGACCCAGTACTTC. Its protein product is CASSQAGTSHWETQYF.

This clonotype was picked up many times. V and J are TRBV27 and TRBJ2-7; 11 bases are a match to TRBD2. The ends lost 5 bases at V and 2 bases at J; junction bases unmatched: 8. CDR1 MNHEY and CDR2 SMNVEV come from the germline V gene (reference sequence). This CDR3 has 16 amino acids. The CDR3 spells CASSPPSGGITYEQYF. The CDR3 nucleotides are TGTGCCAGCAGTCCTCCTAGCGGGGGGATAACCTACGAGCAGTACTTC.

This chain links TRBV24-1 with TRBJ2-5, with D possibly TRBD2 on 6 matching bases. The CDR3 spans 15 residues. Looked up from germline, CDR1 is KGHDR and CDR2 is SFDVKD. V gave up 5 bases and J gave up 2 bases, with 14 bases separating them. The CDR3 DNA sequence: TGTGCCACCAGTGCCCCCGGGGGAAATCAAGAGACCCAGTACTTC. It is translated as CATSAPGGNQETQYF.

This clonotype has just a few counts. This chain uses TRBV5-8 with TRBJ1-4; D gene unclear. Between the trimmed V and J ends, which lost 1 base and 3 bases, there was a span of 10 bases. Germline V gene sequence: CDR1 SGHTS, CDR2 YDEGEE. This CDR3 has 15 residues. CDR3 bases: TGTGCCAGCAGCTTGATGCTTAGTTCTAATGAAAAACTGTTTTTT. It codes for CASSLMLSSNEKLFF.

The CDR3 spells CASSHRGVLAPDTQYF. CDR3 bases: TGTGCCAGCAGCCATCGCGGCGTTCTAGCCCCAGATACGCAGTATTTT. J is TRBJ2-3 and V is TRBV3-1; D perhaps matches TRBD2 (5 bases). V lost 3 bases and J lost 4, with 17 bases in between. Looked up from germline, CDR1 is LGHDT and CDR2 is YNNKEL (reference sequence). The CDR3 length is 16 residues.